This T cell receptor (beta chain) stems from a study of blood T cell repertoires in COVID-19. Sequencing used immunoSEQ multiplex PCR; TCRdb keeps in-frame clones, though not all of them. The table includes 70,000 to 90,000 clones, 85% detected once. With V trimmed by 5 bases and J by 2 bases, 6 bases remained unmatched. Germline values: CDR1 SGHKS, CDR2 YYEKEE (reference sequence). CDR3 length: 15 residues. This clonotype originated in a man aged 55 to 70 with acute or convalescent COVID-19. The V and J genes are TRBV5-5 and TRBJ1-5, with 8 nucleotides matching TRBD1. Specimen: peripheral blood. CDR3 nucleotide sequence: TGTGCCAGCAGTCCAGGGGGCGCAGGCAATCAGCCCCAGCATTTT. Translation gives CASSPGGAGNQPQHF.